This passage covers 29 T cell receptor beta chains from one sample sequenced in a study of Graves' ophthalmopathy and Graves' hyperthyroidism. Scientists amplified the TCR beta CDR3 regions from RNA transcripts. Following a first-round RT-PCR that used HTBI primers, a second-round multiplex PCR was carried out. One entry per CDR3 protein, called by TCRdb with MiXCR from the multiplex PCR reads. The profile covers about 230,000 distinct CDR3 sequences, with about 47% appearing a single time and around half taken by the ten largest. Sequenced material: peripheral blood. The receptor source for this set is an adult man with Graves' ophthalmopathy.

CDR3 residues: CASSLFPGQGSDGEQYF. DNA of the CDR3: TGTGCCAGCAGCTTATTCCCCGGACAGGGAAGTGACGGGGAGCAGTACTTC. The genes are TRBV7-2 and TRBJ2-7; 8 positions agree with TRBD1. V dropped 2 bases and J dropped 7; count of bases not matched to a gene: 16. CDR1 SGHTA and CDR2 FQGNSA come from the germline V gene. This CDR3 region has 17 residues.

This chain links TRBV7-2 with TRBJ2-3; D is possibly TRBD2 (6 bases). The CDR3 has 14 amino acids. The V end lost 6 bases, the J end lost 7 bases, and 17 bases lay between the germline ends. From germline, CDR1 is SGHTA and CDR2 FQGNSA. CDR3: CASSFESGRNTQYF. The CDR3 region has the DNA TGTGCCAGCAGTTTCGAATCAGGGAGGAATACGCAGTATTTT. The whole variable domain, filled in from reference TRBV7-2 and TRBJ2-3, reads GAGVSQSPSNKVTEKGKDVELRCDPISGHTALYWYRQSLGQGLEFLIYFQGNSAPDKSGLPSDRFSAERTGGSVSTLTIQRTQQEDSAVYLCASSFESGRNTQYFGPGTRLTVL.

As for this clonotype: This sequence may be a read error, since a much larger clone differs from it by one base. The V and J genes are TRBV7-2 and TRBJ2-5; 8 nucleotides line up with TRBD2. The length of the CDR3 is 14 residues. Germline CDR1 is SGHTA and CDR2 is FQGNSA. This CDR3 reads CAGSPRAGGETQYF. CDR3 DNA: TGTGCCGGCAGCCCCCGCGCGGGAGGAGAGACCCAGTACTTC.

This clonotype was seen more than once but under ten times. V and J are TRBV6-9 and TRBJ2-5; 7 bases line up with TRBD1. J lost 5 bases, V lost 5 bases, and 11 bases had no gene match. CDR3 length: 15 residues. In germline, CDR1 is MNHGY, CDR2 SVAAGI. The CDR3 sequence is CASSEAGTVMETQYF. CDR3 DNA: TGTGCCAGCAGTGAGGCCGGGACAGTTATGGAGACCCAGTACTTC.

This clonotype was counted ten times or more. This sequence joins TRBV29-1 and TRBJ1-2; D possibly corresponds to TRBD1 (5 bases). Germline lookup yields CDR1 SQVTM and CDR2 ANQGSEA. The CDR3 runs 11 residues. V dropped 4 bases and J dropped 4 bases, with 7 bases sitting between them. Here the CDR3 reads CSVGGAYGYTF. CDR3 bases: TGCAGCGTTGGAGGGGCCTATGGCTACACCTTC.

The CDR3 is CASSQRQGAGEDGEQYF. The CDR3 DNA reads as TGTGCCAGCAGCCAAAGACAGGGGGCAGGGGAAGATGGCGAGCAGTACTTC. This chain uses TRBV4-2 with TRBJ2-7; 10 bases agree with TRBD1. Germline CDR1 and CDR2: LGHNA and YNFKEQ. With 2 bases clipped from V and 6 bases from J, the junction kept 13 bases outside the gene matches. This CDR3 comprises 17 residues.

This clonotype was observed a handful of times. The V call is TRBV19, the J call TRBJ1-2; 8 nucleotides agree with TRBD1. Germline loops: CDR1 LNHDA, CDR2 SQIVND (reference sequence). Losses at the gene ends were 3 bases for V and 2 bases for J; bases not matched to a gene: 5. The CDR3 loop spans 15 amino acids. CDR3 DNA sequence: TGTGCCAGTAGTATTCCAGGACAGGGAAACTATGGCTACACCTTC. This sequence encodes CASSIPGQGNYGYTF. The whole variable domain, filled in from reference TRBV19 and TRBJ1-2, reads DGGITQSPKYLFRKEGQNVTLSCEQNLNHDAMYWYRQDPGQGLRLIYYSQIVNDFQKGDIAEGYSVSREKKESFPLTVTSAQKNPTAFYLCASSIPGQGNYGYTFGSGTRLTVV.

The J gene is TRBJ1-6, the V gene TRBV9, with a tentative D call TRBD1 (5 bases). CDR1 SGDLS and CDR2 YYNGEE come from the germline V gene. This CDR3 spans 16 amino acids. The V and J ends lost 5 bases and 7 bases respectively, with 19 bases between them. CDR3 in amino acids: CASSASSGGTNSPLHF. The CDR3 nucleotides read TGTGCCAGCAGTGCGTCCTCTGGTGGGACGAATTCACCCCTCCACTTT.

The table lists this clonotype with a few counts. V usage is TRBV5-4 and J usage is TRBJ2-7; D is possibly TRBD1 (6 bases). This CDR3 comprises 13 residues. Trimming shortened V by 4 bases and J by 8 bases, and 16 bases separated the two germline ends. Germline V lookup: CDR1 SGHNT, CDR2 YYREEE (reference sequence). Here the CDR3 reads CASSVRDRTQQYF. DNA of the CDR3: TGTGCCAGCAGCGTTCGAGACAGGACCCAGCAGTACTTC.

The CDR3: CSALDPDQPQHF. Here the CDR3 DNA reads TGCAGTGCTCTTGATCCGGATCAGCCCCAGCATTTT. This sequence joins TRBV20-1 and TRBJ1-5; D unresolved. CDR1 is DFQATT, CDR2 SNEGSKA, per germline (reference sequence). This CDR3 contains 12 residues. V was shortened by 5 bases and J by 5 bases, with 10 bases between the two germline ends.

This clonotype was counted at least ten times. The genes are TRBV7-9 and TRBJ2-7; D ambiguous. Germline V gene sequence: CDR1 SEHNR, CDR2 FQNEAQ (reference sequence). The CDR3 has 12 amino acids. Trimming stripped 5 bases from V and 2 bases from J, with 7 bases between. CDR3 protein: CASSTGTYEQYF. In nucleotides, the CDR3 is TGTGCCAGCAGCACGGGTACCTACGAGCAGTACTTC.

A single count supports this clonotype. The chain has TRBV10-3 and TRBJ2-2; TRBD2 is a possible D gene (6 bases). V was cut by 6 bases and J by 2 bases, with 10 bases left in between. CDR3 length: 14 amino acids. Germline CDR1 reads ENHRY; CDR2 reads SYGVKD. Here the CDR3 reads CAIRGLPNTGELFF. CDR3 nucleotide sequence: TGTGCCATCAGGGGACTGCCTAACACCGGGGAGCTGTTTTTT.

The V and J genes are TRBV9 and TRBJ1-5; TRBD1 matches at 7 bases. Germline V lookup: CDR1 SGDLS, CDR2 YYNGEE. This CDR3 contains 17 residues. J was trimmed by 0 bases and V by 3 bases; bases with no gene match: 9. CDR3 protein: CASSALTGKNSNQPQHF. The CDR3 bases are TGTGCCAGCAGCGCCCTGACAGGGAAAAATAGCAATCAGCCCCAGCATTTT.

This clonotype was counted only a few times. The V call is TRBV19, the J call TRBJ2-3; D gene uncertain. Germline V lookup: CDR1 LNHDA, CDR2 SQIVND (reference sequence). V was shortened by 4 bases and J by 2 bases, with 4 bases between the two germline ends. The CDR3 covers 12 residues. The DNA for the CDR3 is TGTGCCAGTAGTACCAACACAGATACGCAGTATTTT. This gives the protein CASSTNTDTQYF.

In this sample, this clonotype turned up a few times. This chain links TRBV7-2 with TRBJ2-5, with 9 bases identical to TRBD1. This CDR3 spans 14 amino acids. Per germline, CDR1 SGHTA and CDR2 FQGNSA. The trim removed 5 bases at V and 5 bases at J, leaving 6 bases unmatched. Here the CDR3 reads CASSRTGGRETQYF. CDR3 sequence (DNA): TGTGCCAGCAGCCGTACAGGGGGCAGGGAGACCCAGTACTTC.

This sequence joins TRBV7-8 and TRBJ2-7; TRBD1 might be the D (7 bases). CDR3 length equals 17 residues. V lost 5 bases to trimming and J lost 1 base, with 21 bases between them. The germline gives CDR1 SGHVS, CDR2 FQNEAQ. CDR3 residues: CASSPRGDSGISYEQYF. The CDR3 nucleotides are TGTGCCAGCAGCCCTAGGGGGGACAGTGGAATATCCTACGAGCAGTACTTC. The full variable domain, with the rest looked up from reference TRBV7-8 and TRBJ2-7, is GAGVSQSPRYKVAKRGQDVALRCDPISGHVSLFWYQQALGQGPEFLTYFQNEAQLDKSGLPSDRFFAERPEGSVSTLKIQRTQQEDSAVYLCASSPRGDSGISYEQYFGPGTRLTVT.

The chain joins TRBV5-5 to TRBJ1-1; 9 bases align to TRBD1. The CDR3 has 15 residues. After removal of 4 bases from V and 2 bases from J, the junction contained 6 bases not matched to a gene. Germline lookup yields CDR1 SGHKS and CDR2 YYEKEE (reference sequence). CDR3 in amino acids: CASSADRGTNTEAFF. The CDR3 bases are TGTGCCAGCAGCGCCGACAGGGGGACCAACACTGAAGCTTTCTTT.

The chain employs TRBV5-5 and TRBJ1-6; D might be TRBD1 (5 bases). Germline CDR1 SGHKS, CDR2 YYEKEE (reference sequence). This CDR3 region has 14 residues. V was pared by 6 bases and J by 9 bases, with 16 bases between. In DNA form, the CDR3 reads TGTGCCAGCATTGGGTGGGGGGACCTTTCACCCCTCCACTTT. As protein: CASIGWGDLSPLHF.

The chain links TRBV19 to TRBJ1-4, with a weak D call TRBD1 (6 bases). Per the germline V gene, CDR1 is LNHDA and CDR2 is SQIVND (reference sequence). There are 14 residues in the CDR3. The V end was cut by 11 bases, the J end by 8 bases, with 21 bases between. CDR3 in amino acids: CAWSPGRGREKLFF. Written as DNA, the CDR3 is TGTGCCTGGAGTCCCGGGAGGGGGAGGGAAAAACTGTTTTTT.

The rearrangement links TRBV19 to TRBJ2-6; 9 nucleotides match TRBD1. The ends lost 5 bases at V and 5 bases at J; junction bases unmatched: 13. The CDR3 contains 18 residues. CDR1 and CDR2 from the germline V gene are LNHDA and SQIVND (reference sequence). CDR3 sequence: CASSASGQGFLRANVLTF. In nucleotides, the CDR3 is TGTGCCAGTAGTGCCTCGGGACAGGGATTCTTACGGGCCAACGTCCTGACTTTC.

This clonotype was detected only a few times. The chain links TRBV28 to TRBJ2-7; D is unclear. CDR1 MDHEN and CDR2 SYDVKM come from the germline V gene. With 3 bases removed from V and 3 bases from J, the gap between germline ends came to 9 bases. The CDR3 sequence is 13 residues long. This CDR3 is CASSFVSGYEQYF. The CDR3 nucleotides are TGTGCCAGCAGTTTTGTCTCCGGCTACGAGCAGTACTTC.

V and J are TRBV12-3 or TRBV12-4 and TRBJ1-5; no clear D. The CDR3 extends over 13 amino acids. The germline V and J ends were trimmed by 5 bases and 5 bases, with 10 bases remaining between them. CDR3 coding DNA: TGTGCCAGCAGTCCCACCCAAGATCAGCCCCAGCATTTT. Translating gives CASSPTQDQPQHF.

This clonotype was observed a few times. The chain uses TRBV20-1 and TRBJ1-2; D gene ambiguous. With 1 base removed from V and 4 bases from J, the gap between germline ends came to 19 bases. In germline, CDR1 is DFQATT, CDR2 SNEGSKA (reference sequence). The CDR3 is made up of 16 amino acids. CDR3 DNA: TGCAGTGCTAGAGTTCGACCCCCCCGCGGAGGCTATGGCTACACCTTC. Residues: CSARVRPPRGGYGYTF.

The chain recombines TRBV7-9 with TRBJ1-6; TRBD1 matches at 10 bases. Germline loops: CDR1 SEHNR, CDR2 FQNEAQ (reference sequence). The junction had 5 bases not matched to a gene; V was cut back by 5 bases and J by 10 bases. This CDR3 comprises 14 residues. CDR3 protein: CASSLGQGGSPLHF. The CDR3 DNA reads as TGTGCCAGCAGCCTAGGACAGGGGGGATCACCCCTCCACTTT.

The chain carries TRBV5-1 and TRBJ2-7; perhaps TRBD2 as D (6 bases). Trimming pared 0 bases from V and 0 bases from J, leaving 13 bases between. This CDR3 is built from 16 residues. Germline CDR1 reads SGHRS; CDR2 reads YFSETQ. The CDR3 spells CASSLAAGGSSYEQYF. The CDR3, as DNA: TGCGCCAGCAGCTTGGCAGCCGGGGGTAGCTCCTACGAGCAGTACTTC.

This clonotype was observed many times. Here the CDR3 DNA reads TGTGCCACCAGTGACCGGACAGGGGGGGACGAGCAGTACTTC. It translates to CATSDRTGGDEQYF. The chain links TRBV24-1 to TRBJ2-7; the match to TRBD1 covers 10 bases. The germline V gene encodes CDR1 KGHDR and CDR2 SFDVKD. This CDR3 is built from 14 residues. V shed 4 bases, J shed 5 bases, and the junction held 4 bases outside the gene matches.

The V and J genes are TRBV2 and TRBJ1-4; D is ambiguous. V shed 7 bases and J shed 4 bases, with 10 bases lying between them. The CDR3 extends over 13 amino acids. In germline, CDR1 is SNHLY, CDR2 FYNNEI. CDR3 sequence (DNA): TGTGCCAGCACCCAGGACTTTAATGAAAAACTGTTTTTT. This translates into CASTQDFNEKLFF.

Details on this clonotype: Sequence at one end of the junction differs from germline and may be a read error. The chain joins TRBV28 to TRBJ1-4; D uncertain. Germline V gene lookup returns CDR1 MDHEN and CDR2 SYDVKM. This CDR3 is 13 amino acids long. The CDR3 DNA reads as TGTGCCAGCAGTTATCCAACTGATGAAAAACTGTTTTTT. As protein: CASSYPTDEKLFF.

The J gene is TRBJ1-1, the V gene TRBV13; 7 positions match TRBD1. This CDR3 has 14 residues. The trim removed 6 bases at V and 10 bases at J, leaving 14 bases unmatched. Germline-derived CDR1 and CDR2 are PRHDT and FYEKMQ (reference sequence). In nucleotides, the CDR3 is TGTGCCAGCAGGCCCGCCGGACAGGCGAAGCTAGCTTTCTTT. This codes for CASRPAGQAKLAFF.